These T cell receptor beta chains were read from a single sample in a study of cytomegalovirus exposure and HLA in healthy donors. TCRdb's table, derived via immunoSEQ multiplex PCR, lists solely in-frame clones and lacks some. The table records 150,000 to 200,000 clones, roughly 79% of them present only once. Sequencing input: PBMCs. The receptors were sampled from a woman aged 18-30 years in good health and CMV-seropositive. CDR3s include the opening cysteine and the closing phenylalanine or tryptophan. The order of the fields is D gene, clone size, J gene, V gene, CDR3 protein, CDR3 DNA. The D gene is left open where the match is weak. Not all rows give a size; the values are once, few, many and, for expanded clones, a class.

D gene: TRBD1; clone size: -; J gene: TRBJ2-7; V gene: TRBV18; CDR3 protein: CASSPGQAPYEQYF; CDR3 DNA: TGTGCCAGCTCACCAGGACAGGCCCCATACGAGCAGTACTTC
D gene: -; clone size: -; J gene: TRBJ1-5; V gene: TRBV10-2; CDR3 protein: CASSESGYSNQPQHF; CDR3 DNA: TGCGCCAGCAGTGAGTCGGGCTATAGCAATCAGCCCCAGCATTTT
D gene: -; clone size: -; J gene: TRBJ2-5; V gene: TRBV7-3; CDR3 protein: CASSLRHGSMETQYF; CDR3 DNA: TGTGCCAGCAGCTTACGACACGGATCGATGGAGACCCAGTACTTC
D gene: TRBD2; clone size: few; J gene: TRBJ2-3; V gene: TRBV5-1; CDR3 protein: CASSELAGTDTQYF; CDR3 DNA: TGCGCCAGCAGCGAGCTAGCGGGCACAGATACGCAGTATTTT
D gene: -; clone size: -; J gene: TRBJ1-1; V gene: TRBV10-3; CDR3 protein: CAISEQGKNTEAFF; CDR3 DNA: TGTGCCATCAGTGAACAGGGTAAGAACACTGAAGCTTTCTTT
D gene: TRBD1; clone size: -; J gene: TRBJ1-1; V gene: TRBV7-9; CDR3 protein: CASSFGQGDPNTEAFF; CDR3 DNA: TGTGCCAGCAGCTTTGGACAGGGGGACCCGAACACTGAAGCTTTCTTT
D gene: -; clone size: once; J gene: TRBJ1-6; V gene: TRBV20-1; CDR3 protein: CSAYRDSPLHF; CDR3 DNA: TGCAGTGCTTACAGGGATTCACCCCTCCACTTT
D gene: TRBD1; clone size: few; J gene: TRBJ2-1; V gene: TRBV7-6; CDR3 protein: CASSDRQGFSYNEQFF; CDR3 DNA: TGTGCCAGCAGCGATCGACAGGGCTTCTCCTACAATGAGCAGTTCTTC
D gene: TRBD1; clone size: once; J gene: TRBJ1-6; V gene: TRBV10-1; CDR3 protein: CASRGDRDYNSPLHF; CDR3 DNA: TGCGCCAGCAGAGGGGACAGGGATTATAATTCACCCCTCCACTTT
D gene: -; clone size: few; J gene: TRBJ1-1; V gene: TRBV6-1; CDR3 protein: CASKRSQGQSEAFF; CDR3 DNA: TGTGCCAGCAAGAGGTCACAGGGCCAGAGTGAAGCTTTCTTT
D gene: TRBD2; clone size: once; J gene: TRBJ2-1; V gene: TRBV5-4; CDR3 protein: CASSRDYGVNEQFF; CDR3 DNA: TGTGCCAGCAGCCGGGACTATGGGGTCAATGAGCAGTTCTTC
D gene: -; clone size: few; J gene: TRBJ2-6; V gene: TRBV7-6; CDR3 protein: CASSLAPTGANVLTF; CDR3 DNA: TGTGCCAGCAGCTTGGCTCCGACTGGGGCCAACGTCCTGACTTTC
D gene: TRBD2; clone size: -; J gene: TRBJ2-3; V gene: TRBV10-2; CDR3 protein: CASSEGGRGGKASGSTDTQYF; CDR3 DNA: TGCGCCAGCAGTGAGGGGGGTCGAGGTGGTAAGGCTAGCGGTAGCACAGATACGCAGTATTTT
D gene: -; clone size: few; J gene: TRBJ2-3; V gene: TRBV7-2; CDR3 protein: CASSLRGARDTQYF; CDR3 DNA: TGTGCCAGCAGCTTACGGGGGGCCAGGGATACGCAGTATTTT
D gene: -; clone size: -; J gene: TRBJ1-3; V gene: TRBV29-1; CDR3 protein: CSVEPQGQPDTIYF; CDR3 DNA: TGCAGCGTTGAACCCCAGGGACAACCCGACACCATATATTTT
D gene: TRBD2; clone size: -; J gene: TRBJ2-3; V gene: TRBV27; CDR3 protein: CASSIAGGRDTQYF; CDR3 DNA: TGTGCCAGCAGTATAGCGGGGGGCCGGGATACGCAGTATTTT
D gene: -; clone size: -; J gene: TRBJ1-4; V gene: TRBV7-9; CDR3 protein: CASSLSWGTTNEKLFF; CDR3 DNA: TGTGCCAGCAGCTTAAGTTGGGGCACAACTAATGAAAAACTGTTTTTT
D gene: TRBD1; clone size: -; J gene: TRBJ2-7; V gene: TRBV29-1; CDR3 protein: CSAVTGDGYEQYF; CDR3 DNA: TGCAGCGCAGTGACAGGGGACGGCTACGAGCAGTACTTC
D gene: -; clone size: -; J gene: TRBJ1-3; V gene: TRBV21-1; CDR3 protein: CATNGGESAGNTIYF; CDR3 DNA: TGTGCAACCAACGGGGGGGAATCGGCTGGAAACACCATATATTTT
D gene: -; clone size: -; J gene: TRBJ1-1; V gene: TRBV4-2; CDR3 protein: CASSQAGMNTEAFF; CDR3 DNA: TGTGCCAGCAGCCAAGCAGGGATGAACACTGAAGCTTTCTTT
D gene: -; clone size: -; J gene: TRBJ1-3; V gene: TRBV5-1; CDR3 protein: CASSLAGVGGNTIYF; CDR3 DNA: TGCGCCAGCAGCTTGGCAGGGGTTGGCGGAAACACCATATATTTT
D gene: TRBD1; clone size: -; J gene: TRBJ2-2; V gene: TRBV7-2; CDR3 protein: CASIDRVHTGELFF; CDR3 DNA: TGTGCCAGCATAGACAGGGTGCACACCGGGGAGCTGTTTTTT
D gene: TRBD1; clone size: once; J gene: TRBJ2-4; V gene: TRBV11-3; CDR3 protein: CASSLGMGQGAKNIQYF; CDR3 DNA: TGTGCCAGCAGCTTAGGAATGGGACAGGGAGCCAAAAACATTCAGTACTTC
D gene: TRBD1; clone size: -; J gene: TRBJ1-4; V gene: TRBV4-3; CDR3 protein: CASRSPGTGDEKLFF; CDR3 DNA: TGCGCCAGCAGGTCCCCCGGGACAGGGGATGAAAAACTGTTTTTT
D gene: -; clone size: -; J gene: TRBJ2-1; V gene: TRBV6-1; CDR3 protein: CASSVTGALSNEQFF; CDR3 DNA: TGTGCCAGCAGTGTAACTGGGGCTCTAAGCAATGAGCAGTTCTTC
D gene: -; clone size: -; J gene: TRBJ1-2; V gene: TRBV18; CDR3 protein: CASSPVQESPSGYTF; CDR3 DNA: TGTGCCAGCTCACCCGTACAGGAGTCCCCGAGTGGCTACACCTTC
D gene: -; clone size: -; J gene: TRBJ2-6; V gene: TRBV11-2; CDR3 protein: CASSARGYLDSGANVLTF; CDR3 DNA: TGTGCCAGCAGCGCCCGGGGTTACCTCGACTCTGGGGCCAACGTCCTGACTTTC
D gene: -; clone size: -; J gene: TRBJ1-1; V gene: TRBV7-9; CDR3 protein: CASSEGRWAFF; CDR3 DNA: TGTGCCAGCAGCGAGGGGAGGTGGGCTTTCTTT
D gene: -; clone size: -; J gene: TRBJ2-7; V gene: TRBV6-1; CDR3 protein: CASSVDTYSYEQYF; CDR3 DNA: TGTGCCAGCAGTGTGGACACATACTCCTACGAGCAGTACTTC
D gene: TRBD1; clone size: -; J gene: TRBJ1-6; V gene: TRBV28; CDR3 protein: CASSLGGTANSPLHF; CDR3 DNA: TGTGCCAGCAGTTTAGGAGGGACAGCAAATTCACCCCTCCACTTT
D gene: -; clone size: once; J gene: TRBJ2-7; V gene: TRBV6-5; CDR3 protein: CASSHLDPGSYEQYF; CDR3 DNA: TGTGCCAGCAGTCACCTTGATCCGGGCTCCTACGAGCAGTACTTC
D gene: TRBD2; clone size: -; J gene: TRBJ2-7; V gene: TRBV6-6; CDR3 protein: CASSYSLADDYEQYF; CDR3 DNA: TGTGCCAGCAGTTACTCACTAGCGGATGACTACGAGCAGTACTTC
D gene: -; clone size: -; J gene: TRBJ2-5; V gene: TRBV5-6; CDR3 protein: CASSLLRRGNQETQYF; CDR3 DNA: TGTGCCAGCAGCTTGCTCCGCAGGGGAAACCAAGAGACCCAGTACTTC
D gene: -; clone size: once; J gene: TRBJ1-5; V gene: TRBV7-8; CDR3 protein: CASSKDSTHQPQHF; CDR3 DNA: TGTGCCAGCAGTAAAGACAGCACCCATCAGCCCCAGCATTTT
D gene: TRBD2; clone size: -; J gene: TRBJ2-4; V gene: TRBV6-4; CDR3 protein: CASSEGTSGGGNIQYF; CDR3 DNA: TGTGCCAGCAGCGAAGGGACTAGCGGGGGGGGAAACATTCAGTACTTC